Listed below are T cell receptor beta chains from one sample, sequenced in a study of OX40 agonist ivuxolimab in advanced cancers. The assay was immunoSEQ multiplex PCR, and TCRdb's table has in-frame clones only and misses some. Of around 60,000 clones in the sample, approximately 90% were seen once. The sample consisted of CD4+ or CD8+ T cells sorted from blood, taken in a trial of the OX40 agonist ivuxolimab. The receptors originated from an adult with an advanced solid tumor such as melanoma, head and neck, liver or kidney cancer. Both conserved end residues are part of each CDR3. Fields, in order: CDR3 protein, CDR3 DNA, V gene, J gene, clone size, D gene. The D gene is left open where the match is weak. Expanded clones are given a class, and other clones once, few, many or no size at all.

CAWTSSTGVRYEQYF	TGTGCCTGGACAAGTTCGACAGGGGTTCGCTACGAGCAGTACTTC	TRBV30	TRBJ2-7	NA	TRBD1
CASSLAGGLGETQYF	TGTGCCAGCAGCTTAGCAGGGGGCCTAGGGGAGACCCAGTACTTC	TRBV7-3	TRBJ2-5	NA	TRBD1
CASSGQGGTEAFF	TGCGCCAGCAGCGGACAGGGAGGAACTGAAGCTTTCTTT	TRBV5-1	TRBJ1-1	NA	TRBD1
CASSLEEADTQYF	TGTGCCAGCAGCTTAGAGGAGGCAGATACGCAGTATTTT	TRBV11-3	TRBJ2-3	NA	NA
CASSEGGDHNEQFF	TGTGCCAGTAGTGAGGGAGGGGACCACAATGAGCAGTTCTTC	TRBV19	TRBJ2-1	once	TRBD2
CATSRDGQGWADTQYF	TGTGCCACCAGCAGAGATGGGCAGGGGTGGGCAGATACGCAGTATTTT	TRBV15	TRBJ2-3	NA	NA
CASTPRTGGYTF	TGTGCCAGCACTCCGAGGACGGGGGGCTACACCTTC	TRBV28	TRBJ1-2	NA	NA
CAWSERGGRARNEQFF	TGTGCCTGGAGCGAAAGGGGCGGGAGGGCCAGGAATGAGCAGTTCTTC	TRBV30	TRBJ2-1	NA	TRBD2
CASSSPDRGIQYF	TGTGCCAGCAGCTCCCCGGACCGGGGCATTCAGTACTTC	TRBV28	TRBJ2-4	NA	NA
CASSLSGQGDQPQHF	TGTGCCAGCAGTTTAAGTGGGCAGGGGGATCAGCCCCAGCATTTT	TRBV28	TRBJ1-5	NA	TRBD1
CASSATTDRVAQPQHF	TGTGCCAGCAGCGCGACCACGGACAGGGTGGCACAGCCCCAGCATTTT	TRBV9	TRBJ1-5	few	TRBD1
CASSLAGQYNSPLHF	TGTGCCAGCAGCTTGGCCGGACAGTATAATTCACCCCTCCACTTT	TRBV5-4	TRBJ1-6	NA	NA
CSVEGAGGGTDTQYF	TGCAGCGTTGAGGGAGCGGGAGGGGGAACAGATACGCAGTATTTT	TRBV29-1	TRBJ2-3	NA	TRBD2
CAISEREAYEQYF	TGTGCCATCAGTGAGCGGGAGGCCTACGAGCAGTACTTC	TRBV10-3	TRBJ2-7	NA	TRBD2
CSAFINSGYTF	TGCAGTGCCTTTATCAACAGTGGCTACACCTTC	TRBV20-1	TRBJ1-2	few	NA
CASSLDYPYNEQFF	TGTGCCAGCAGTTTAGACTACCCGTACAATGAGCAGTTCTTC	TRBV27	TRBJ2-1	NA	NA
CASSIKDPLYGYTF	TGTGCCAGTAGTATTAAGGACCCCCTCTATGGCTACACCTTC	TRBV19	TRBJ1-2	NA	NA
CAICDGISYEQYF	TGTGCCATCTGTGATGGAATCTCCTACGAGCAGTACTTC	TRBV10-3	TRBJ2-7	NA	NA
CASGSTGKLFF	TGTGCCAGTGGATCGACAGGGAAACTGTTTTTT	TRBV19	TRBJ1-4	once	TRBD1
CASSLAYDTGELFF	TGTGCCAGCAGCTTGGCCTATGACACCGGGGAGCTGTTTTTT	TRBV5-8	TRBJ2-2	NA	NA
CASSRDFKGTQYF	TGTGCCAGCAGTCGGGACTTCAAGGGGACCCAGTACTTC	TRBV9	TRBJ2-5	NA	NA
CAWSSGTAFTF	TGTGCCTGGAGTTCCGGGACGGCATTCACCTTC	TRBV30	TRBJ1-2	NA	NA
CAWSVGRNTEAFF	TGTGCCTGGAGTGTGGGCAGGAACACTGAAGCTTTCTTT	TRBV30	TRBJ1-1	NA	NA
CANIQGESNQPQHF	TGTGCCAACATACAGGGGGAGAGCAATCAGCCCCAGCATTTT	TRBV6-1	TRBJ1-5	NA	TRBD1
CASSVQGDTEAFF	TGTGCCAGCAGTGTACAGGGAGACACTGAAGCTTTCTTT	TRBV6-1	TRBJ1-1	NA	NA
CASSGTVAIRGHF	TGTGCCAGCAGTGGGACTGTAGCAATCAGGGGGCATTTT	TRBV28	TRBJ1-5	few	NA
CASSLTFVLAGAGELFF	TGTGCCAGCAGCTTAACCTTTGTACTAGCGGGAGCCGGGGAGCTGTTTTTT	TRBV7-2	TRBJ2-2	few	TRBD2
CASSSPYTGELFF	TGTGCCAGCAGCTCCCCTTACACCGGGGAGCTGTTTTTT	TRBV21-1	TRBJ2-2	NA	NA
CSTGQGLFGEQYF	TGCAGCACCGGACAGGGACTGTTCGGCGAGCAGTACTTC	TRBV29-1	TRBJ2-7	NA	TRBD1
CASSPPAFQETQYF	TGTGCCAGCTCACCACCGGCTTTCCAAGAGACCCAGTACTTC	TRBV18	TRBJ2-5	NA	NA
CASSRVKVGGGVLDSPLHF	TGTGCCAGCTCACGGGTCAAGGTCGGCGGGGGAGTGTTGGATTCACCCCTCCACTTT	TRBV18	TRBJ1-6	NA	NA
CASSPSGGTGELFF	TGTGCCAGCTCACCGTCGGGGGGGACCGGGGAGCTGTTTTTT	TRBV18	TRBJ2-2	NA	TRBD2
CASSREGPGRGEQYF	TGTGCCAGCAGCCGCGAAGGGCCAGGCCGCGGCGAGCAGTACTTC	TRBV4-2	TRBJ2-7	NA	NA
CSAGQGAYGYTF	TGCAGCGCCGGACAGGGGGCTTATGGCTACACCTTC	TRBV29-1	TRBJ1-2	NA	TRBD1
CASRETGGSVNEQFF	TGTGCCAGCAGGGAGACAGGGGGCAGTGTCAATGAGCAGTTCTTC	TRBV7-2	TRBJ2-1	few	TRBD1
CASSFSPANTGELFF	TGCGCCAGCAGCTTCAGTCCCGCGAACACCGGGGAGCTGTTTTTT	TRBV5-1	TRBJ2-2	NA	NA
CASRSGLAGGLYQETQYF	TGTGCCAGCAGATCAGGACTAGCGGGAGGCCTGTACCAAGAGACCCAGTACTTC	TRBV5-4	TRBJ2-5	NA	TRBD2
CASSLGRLAHEQYF	TGTGCCAGCAGCTTAGGCCGACTAGCCCACGAGCAGTACTTC	TRBV7-2	TRBJ2-7	NA	TRBD2
CASSPGGGSSYNEQFF	TGTGCCAGCAGCCCGGGGGGCGGGAGCTCCTACAATGAGCAGTTCTTC	TRBV5-4	TRBJ2-1	once	NA
CSSTDRGDGYTF	TGCAGCTCAACCGACAGGGGCGATGGCTACACCTTC	TRBV29-1	TRBJ1-2	NA	TRBD1
CASSRGDNTGELFF	TGTGCCAGCTCACGAGGGGATAACACCGGGGAGCTGTTTTTT	TRBV18	TRBJ2-2	NA	NA